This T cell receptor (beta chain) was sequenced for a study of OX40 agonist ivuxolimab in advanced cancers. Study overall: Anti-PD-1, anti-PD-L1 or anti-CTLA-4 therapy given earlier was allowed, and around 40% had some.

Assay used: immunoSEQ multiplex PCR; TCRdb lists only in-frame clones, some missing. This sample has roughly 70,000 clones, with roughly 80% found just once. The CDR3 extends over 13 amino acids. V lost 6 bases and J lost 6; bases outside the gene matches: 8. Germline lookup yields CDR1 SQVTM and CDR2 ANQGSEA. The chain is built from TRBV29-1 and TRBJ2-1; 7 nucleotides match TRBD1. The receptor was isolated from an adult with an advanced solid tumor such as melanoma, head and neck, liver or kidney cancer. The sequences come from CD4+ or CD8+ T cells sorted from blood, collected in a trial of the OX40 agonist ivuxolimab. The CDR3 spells CSVGQVGPNEQFF. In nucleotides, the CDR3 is TGCAGCGTCGGACAGGTCGGGCCCAATGAGCAGTTCTTC.